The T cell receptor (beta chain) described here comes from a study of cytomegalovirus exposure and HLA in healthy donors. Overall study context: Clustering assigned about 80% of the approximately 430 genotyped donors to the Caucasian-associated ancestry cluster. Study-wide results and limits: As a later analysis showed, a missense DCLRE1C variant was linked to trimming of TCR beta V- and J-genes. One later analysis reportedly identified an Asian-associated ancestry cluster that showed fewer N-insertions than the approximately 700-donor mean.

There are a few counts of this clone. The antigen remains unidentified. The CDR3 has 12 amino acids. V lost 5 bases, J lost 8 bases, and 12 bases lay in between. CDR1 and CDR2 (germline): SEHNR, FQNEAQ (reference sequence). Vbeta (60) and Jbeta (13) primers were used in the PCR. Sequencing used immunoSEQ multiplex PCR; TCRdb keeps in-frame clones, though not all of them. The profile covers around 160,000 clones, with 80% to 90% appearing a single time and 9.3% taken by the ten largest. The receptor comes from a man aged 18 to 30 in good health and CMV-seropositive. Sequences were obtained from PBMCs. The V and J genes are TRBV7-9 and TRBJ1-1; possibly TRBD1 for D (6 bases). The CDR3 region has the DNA TGTGCCAGCAGCCGCGGGCAGGGGGAAGCTTTCTTT. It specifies CASSRGQGEAFF.